This T cell receptor beta chain emerged from a study of metastatic and nonmetastatic thyroid tumors. Overall study context: Peripheral blood and tumor or nodule samples from malignant and benign thyroid patients were compared.

Not a single patient had been given any form of treatment at any point before undergoing thyroid surgery. Points from the study as a whole: TCR beta diversity was reportedly significantly higher in malignant thyroid tumors than benign nodules, in blood and tumor.

This clone has ten or more counts. Its antigen is as yet unknown. How the authors handled the data: Construction of a distant-metastasis classifier for papillary thyroid cancer relied on CDR3 differences across clinicopathological groups. TCRdb re-called clones from the PCR reads using MiXCR. V and J calls and clone size were set by TCRdb, not the authors. Counted here are about 40,000 clones, 15% to 20% occurring once; the ten biggest clones make up approximately 3.9%. The TCR was taken from a female donor with papillary thyroid cancer or a benign thyroid nodule (not recorded which). Some clones in this sample may be carry-over from other donors' samples. The sample consisted of blood.

The CDR3 is CASSKTRNTGELFF. As DNA, the CDR3 is TGTGCCAGTAGTAAGACTAGAAACACCGGGGAGCTGTTTTTT. The chain carries TRBV19 and TRBJ2-2; possible D gene TRBD2, 6 bases. Germline CDR1 LNHDA, CDR2 SQIVND (reference sequence). The CDR3 loop spans 14 amino acids. V was trimmed by 4 bases and J by 2 bases, leaving 8 bases between them.